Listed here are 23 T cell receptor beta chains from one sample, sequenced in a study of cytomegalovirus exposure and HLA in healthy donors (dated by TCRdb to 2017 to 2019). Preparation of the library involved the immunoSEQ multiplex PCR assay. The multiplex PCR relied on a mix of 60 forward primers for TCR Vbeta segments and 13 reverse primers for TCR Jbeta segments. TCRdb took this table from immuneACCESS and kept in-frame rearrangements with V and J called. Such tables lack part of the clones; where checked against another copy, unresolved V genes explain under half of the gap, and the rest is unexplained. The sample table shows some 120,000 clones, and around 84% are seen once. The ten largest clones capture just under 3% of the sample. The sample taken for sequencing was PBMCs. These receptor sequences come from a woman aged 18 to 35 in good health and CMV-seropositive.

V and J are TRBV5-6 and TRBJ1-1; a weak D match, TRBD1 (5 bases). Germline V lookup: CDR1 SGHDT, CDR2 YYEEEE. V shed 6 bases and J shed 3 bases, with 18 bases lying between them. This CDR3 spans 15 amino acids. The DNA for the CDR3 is TGTGCCAGCAACTTATTCGGGGGTTCGGACACTGAAGCTTTCTTT. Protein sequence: CASNLFGGSDTEAFF.

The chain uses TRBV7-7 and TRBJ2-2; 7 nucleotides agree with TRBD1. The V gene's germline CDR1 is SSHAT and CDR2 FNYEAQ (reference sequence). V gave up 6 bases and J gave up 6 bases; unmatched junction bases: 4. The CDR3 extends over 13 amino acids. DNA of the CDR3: TGTGCCAGCAGACCAGGGGGTGCCGGGGAGCTGTTTTTT. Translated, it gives CASRPGGAGELFF.

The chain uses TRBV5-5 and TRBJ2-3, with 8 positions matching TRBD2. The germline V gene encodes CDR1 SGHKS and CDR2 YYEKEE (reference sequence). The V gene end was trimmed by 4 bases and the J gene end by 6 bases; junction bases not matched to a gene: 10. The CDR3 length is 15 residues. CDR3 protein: CASSQDGGGLDTQYF. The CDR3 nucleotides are TGTGCCAGCAGCCAGGACGGGGGGGGCCTGGATACGCAGTATTTT.

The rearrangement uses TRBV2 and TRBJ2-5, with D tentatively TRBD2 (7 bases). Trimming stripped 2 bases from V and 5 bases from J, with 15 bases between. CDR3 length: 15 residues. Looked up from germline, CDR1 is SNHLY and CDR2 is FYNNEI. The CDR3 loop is CASSERGAIVETQYF. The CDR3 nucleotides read TGTGCCAGCAGTGAACGGGGGGCAATAGTGGAGACCCAGTACTTC.

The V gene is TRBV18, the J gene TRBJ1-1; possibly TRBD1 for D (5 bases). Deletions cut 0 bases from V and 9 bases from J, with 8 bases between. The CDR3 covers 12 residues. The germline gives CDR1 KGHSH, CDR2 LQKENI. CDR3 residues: CASSPPGEKAFF. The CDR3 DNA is TGTGCCAGCTCACCACCAGGGGAAAAAGCTTTCTTT.

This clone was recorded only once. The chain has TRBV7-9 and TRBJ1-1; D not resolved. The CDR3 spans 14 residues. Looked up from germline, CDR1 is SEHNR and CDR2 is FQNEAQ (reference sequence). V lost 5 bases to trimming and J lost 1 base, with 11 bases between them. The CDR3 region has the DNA TGTGCCAGCAGCCCCGCCGGGTCGAACACTGAAGCTTTCTTT. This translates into CASSPAGSNTEAFF.

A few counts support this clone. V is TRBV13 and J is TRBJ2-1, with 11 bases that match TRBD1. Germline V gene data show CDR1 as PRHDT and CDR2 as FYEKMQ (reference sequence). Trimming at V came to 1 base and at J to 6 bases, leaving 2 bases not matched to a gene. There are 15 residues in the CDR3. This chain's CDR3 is CASSLAGTGGNEQFF. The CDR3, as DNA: TGTGCCAGCAGCTTAGCGGGGACAGGGGGCAATGAGCAGTTCTTC.

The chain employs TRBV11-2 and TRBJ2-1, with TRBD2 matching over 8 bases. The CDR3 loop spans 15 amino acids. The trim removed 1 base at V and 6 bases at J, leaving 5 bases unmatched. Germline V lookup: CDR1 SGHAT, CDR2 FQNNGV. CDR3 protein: CASSLARGGSNEQFF. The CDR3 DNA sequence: TGTGCCAGCAGCTTAGCCCGGGGGGGGTCCAATGAGCAGTTCTTC.

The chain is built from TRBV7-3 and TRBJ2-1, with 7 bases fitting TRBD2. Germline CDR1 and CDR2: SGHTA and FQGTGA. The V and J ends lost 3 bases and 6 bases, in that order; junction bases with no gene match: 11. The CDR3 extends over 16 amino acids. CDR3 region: CASSFGRWAGVNEQFF. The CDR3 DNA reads TGTGCCAGCAGCTTCGGTCGTTGGGCGGGGGTCAATGAGCAGTTCTTC. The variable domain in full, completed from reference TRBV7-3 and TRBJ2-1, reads GAGVSQTPSNKVTEKGKYVELRCDPISGHTALYWYRQSLGQGPEFLIYFQGTGAADDSGLPNDRFFAVRPEGSVSTLKIQRTERGDSAVYLCASSFGRWAGVNEQFFGPGTRLTVL.

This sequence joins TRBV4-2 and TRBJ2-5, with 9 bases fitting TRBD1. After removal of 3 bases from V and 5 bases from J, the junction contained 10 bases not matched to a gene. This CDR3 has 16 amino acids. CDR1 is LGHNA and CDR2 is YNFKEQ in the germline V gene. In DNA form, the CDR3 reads TGTGCCAGCAGCCAGGGACAGGGTGGGAATTTGGAGACCCAGTACTTC. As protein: CASSQGQGGNLETQYF.

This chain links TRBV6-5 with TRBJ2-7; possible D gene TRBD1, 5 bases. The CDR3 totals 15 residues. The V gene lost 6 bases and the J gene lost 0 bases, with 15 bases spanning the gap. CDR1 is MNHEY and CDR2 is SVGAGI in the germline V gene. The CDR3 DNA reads TGTGCCAGCAGGGCTACAGGAACCACCTCCTACGAGCAGTACTTC. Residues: CASRATGTTSYEQYF.

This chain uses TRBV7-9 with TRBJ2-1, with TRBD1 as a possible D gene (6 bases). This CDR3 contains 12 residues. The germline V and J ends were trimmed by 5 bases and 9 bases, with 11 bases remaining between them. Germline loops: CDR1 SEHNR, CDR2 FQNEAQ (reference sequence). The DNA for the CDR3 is TGTGCCAGCAGCCAGGGGACGGTTGAGCAGTTCTTC. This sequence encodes CASSQGTVEQFF.

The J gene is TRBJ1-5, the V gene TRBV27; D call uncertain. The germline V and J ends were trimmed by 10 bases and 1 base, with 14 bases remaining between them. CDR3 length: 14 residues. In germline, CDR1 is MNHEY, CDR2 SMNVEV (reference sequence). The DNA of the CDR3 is TGTGCCACCGAAGGTCCGGGGAGCAATCAGCCCCAGCATTTT. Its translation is CATEGPGSNQPQHF.

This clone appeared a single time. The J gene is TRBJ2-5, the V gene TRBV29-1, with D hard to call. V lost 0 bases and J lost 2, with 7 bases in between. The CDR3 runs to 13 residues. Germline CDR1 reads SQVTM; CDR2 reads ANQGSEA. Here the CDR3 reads CSVEDPGQETQYF. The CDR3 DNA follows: TGCAGCGTTGAAGATCCGGGTCAAGAGACCCAGTACTTC.

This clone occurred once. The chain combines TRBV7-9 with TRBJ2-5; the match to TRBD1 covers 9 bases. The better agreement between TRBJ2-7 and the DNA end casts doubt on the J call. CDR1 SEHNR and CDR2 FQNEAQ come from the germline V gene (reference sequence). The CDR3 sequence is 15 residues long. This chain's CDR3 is CASSLGTGEGYEQYF. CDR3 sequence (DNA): TGTGCCAGCAGCTTAGGGACAGGGGAAGGCTACGAGCAGTACTTC.

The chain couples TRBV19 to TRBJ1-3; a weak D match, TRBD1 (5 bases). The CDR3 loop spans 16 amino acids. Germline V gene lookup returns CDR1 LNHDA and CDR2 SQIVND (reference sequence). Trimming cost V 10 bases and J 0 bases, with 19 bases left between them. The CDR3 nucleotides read TGTGCCACCGATAAGGGGCCGCAGAGCTCTGGAAACACCATATATTTT. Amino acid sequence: CATDKGPQSSGNTIYF.

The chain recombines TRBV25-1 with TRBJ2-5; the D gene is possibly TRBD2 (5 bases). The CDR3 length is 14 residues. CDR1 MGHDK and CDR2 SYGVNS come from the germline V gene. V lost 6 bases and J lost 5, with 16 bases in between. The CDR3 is CASSPDYAVETQYF. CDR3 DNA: TGTGCCAGCAGCCCTGACTACGCAGTCGAGACCCAGTACTTC.

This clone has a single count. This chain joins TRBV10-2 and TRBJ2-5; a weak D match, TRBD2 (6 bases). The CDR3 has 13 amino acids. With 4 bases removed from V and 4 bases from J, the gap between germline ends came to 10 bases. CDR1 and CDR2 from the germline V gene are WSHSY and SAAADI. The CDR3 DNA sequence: TGCGCCAGCAGTGGCGGCGGGGCAGAGACCCAGTACTTC. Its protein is CASSGGGAETQYF.

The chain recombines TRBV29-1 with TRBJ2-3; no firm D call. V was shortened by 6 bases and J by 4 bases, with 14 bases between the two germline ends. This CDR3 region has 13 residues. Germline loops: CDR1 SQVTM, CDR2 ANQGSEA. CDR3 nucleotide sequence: TGCAGCGTGGGTGGAGTGATATCAGATACGCAGTATTTT. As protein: CSVGGVISDTQYF.

CDR3: CASSLSSGGRYEQYF. The CDR3 nucleotides are TGTGCCAGCAGTTTAAGTAGCGGGGGTAGGTACGAGCAGTACTTC. The chain links TRBV27 to TRBJ2-7; 9 bases are a match to TRBD2. This CDR3 is 15 amino acids long. Trimming cost V 2 bases and J 4 bases; bases outside gene matches: 6. The germline V gene encodes CDR1 MNHEY and CDR2 SMNVEV (reference sequence).

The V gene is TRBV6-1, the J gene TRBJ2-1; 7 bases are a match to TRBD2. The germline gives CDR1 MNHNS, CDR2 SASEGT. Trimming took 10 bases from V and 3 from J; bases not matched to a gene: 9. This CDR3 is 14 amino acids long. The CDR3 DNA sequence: TGTGCCATATGGGGGGGTATAGGCTACAATGAGCAGTTCTTC. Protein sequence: CAIWGGIGYNEQFF.

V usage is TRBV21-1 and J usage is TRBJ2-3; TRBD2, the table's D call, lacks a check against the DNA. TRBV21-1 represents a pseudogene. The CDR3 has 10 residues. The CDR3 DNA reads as TGTGCCAGCATTTCGGGTTCGCAGTATTTT. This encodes CASISGSQYF.

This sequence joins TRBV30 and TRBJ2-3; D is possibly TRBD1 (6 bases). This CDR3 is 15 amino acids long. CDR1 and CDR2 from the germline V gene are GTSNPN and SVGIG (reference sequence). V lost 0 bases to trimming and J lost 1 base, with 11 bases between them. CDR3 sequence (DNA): TGTGCCTGGAGTGTACAGGGAACGGGCACAGATACGCAGTATTTT. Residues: CAWSVQGTGTDTQYF.